The 16 T cell receptor beta chains listed next were all sequenced from one sample in a study of spatial heterogeneity in lung cancer. One entry per CDR3 protein, called by TCRdb with MiXCR from the 5' RACE reads. The repertoire consists of tens of thousands of distinct CDR3 sequences, with approximately 12% occurring once and the leading ten covering about 41%. Time point specified: sample taken at primary tumor resection. The starting material was PBMCs, obtained at surgery. These receptors all stem from a male donor with early-stage non-small cell lung cancer.

This chain joins TRBV7-3 and TRBJ2-5; D is ambiguous. The germline V gene encodes CDR1 SGHTA and CDR2 FQGTGA. V was shortened by 2 bases and J by 2 bases, with 12 bases between the two germline ends. This CDR3 is 15 amino acids long. The CDR3 DNA sequence: TGTGCCAGCAGCTTATCTGGACCACCTCAAGAGACCCAGTACTTC. This codes for CASSLSGPPQETQYF.

This clonotype was observed a handful of times. The gene calls are TRBV5-5 and TRBJ2-7, with 9 bases that match TRBD1. The germline V gene has CDR1 SGHKS and CDR2 YYEKEE (reference sequence). CDR3 length: 17 residues. The ends lost 1 base at V and 4 bases at J; junction bases unmatched: 12. CDR3 in amino acids: CASSLSGQGSSTYEQYF. CDR3 in DNA: TGTGCCAGCAGCTTGTCCGGACAGGGGTCGTCCACTTACGAGCAGTACTTC.

This clonotype was seen only a few times. This chain links TRBV6-5 with TRBJ2-5; 9 nucleotides agree with TRBD2. CDR1 MNHEY and CDR2 SVGAGI come from the germline V gene. The junction had 3 bases not matched to a gene; V was cut back by 6 bases and J by 1 base. The CDR3 spans 14 residues. This CDR3 is CASRMGLAQETQYF. CDR3 sequence (DNA): TGTGCCAGCAGAATGGGACTAGCCCAAGAGACCCAGTACTTC.

This clonotype has a handful of counts. V is TRBV20-1 and J is TRBJ2-1; 8 bases match TRBD2. The CDR3 sequence is 14 residues long. Germline assignment: CDR1 DFQATT and CDR2 SNEGSKA (reference sequence). Trimming at V came to 1 base and at J to 4 bases, leaving 3 bases not matched to a gene. In DNA form, the CDR3 reads TGCAGTGCTAGAGCCGGGACTAGATACAATGAGCAGTTCTTC. It specifies CSARAGTRYNEQFF.

This clonotype was counted between two and nine times. The CDR3 reads CASKSLADSGANVLTF. CDR3 coding DNA: TGTGCCAGCAAATCACTAGCGGACTCTGGGGCCAACGTCCTGACTTTC. This chain joins TRBV7-2 and TRBJ2-6; 8 bases are a match to TRBD2. The junction had 5 bases not matched to a gene; V was cut back by 7 bases and J by 0 bases. CDR1 is SGHTA and CDR2 is FQGNSA in the germline V gene. The CDR3 is made up of 16 amino acids.

The chain carries TRBV4-3 and TRBJ2-2, with D possibly TRBD1 on 5 matching bases. Germline lookup yields CDR1 LGHNA and CDR2 YSLEER. V was shortened by 0 bases and J by 0 bases, with 5 bases between the two germline ends. The CDR3 consists of 15 residues. This CDR3 is CASSQDRANTGELFF. CDR3 in DNA: TGCGCCAGCAGCCAAGACAGGGCGAACACCGGGGAGCTGTTTTTT.

This chain uses TRBV7-3 with TRBJ2-5; D is ambiguous. The V and J ends lost 2 bases and 5 bases respectively, with 9 bases between them. Germline lookup yields CDR1 SGHTA and CDR2 FQGTGA. The CDR3 is 13 amino acids. CDR3: CASSLVGSETQYF. CDR3 nucleotides: TGTGCCAGCAGCTTAGTAGGGTCCGAGACCCAGTACTTC.

There are a few counts of this clonotype. The chain links TRBV7-2 to TRBJ2-1, with 9 bases that match TRBD1. Germline V gives CDR1 SGHTA, CDR2 FQGNSA. The V segment lost 5 bases and the J segment 5 bases; nucleotides outside the gene matches: 7. The CDR3 length is 15 residues. The DNA for the CDR3 is TGTGCCAGCAGCAAACAGGGGGCTTCCCACAATGAGCAGTTCTTC. It specifies CASSKQGASHNEQFF.

In this sample, this clonotype turned up a few times. The chain has TRBV4-1 and TRBJ1-3, with D unclear. The CDR3 runs 16 residues. The germline V gene has CDR1 MGHRA and CDR2 YSYEKL. V lost 2 bases and J 0 bases, leaving 11 bases between the germline ends. Written as DNA, the CDR3 is TGCGCCAGCAGCCAAAATTGGCCGGGCTCTGGAAACACCATATATTTT. This sequence encodes CASSQNWPGSGNTIYF.

This clonotype was counted at least ten times. CDR3 residues: CASSPAPGAWETQYF. CDR3 nucleotide sequence: TGTGCCAGCAGCCCCGCCCCAGGGGCCTGGGAGACCCAGTACTTC. The chain employs TRBV28 and TRBJ2-5, with a possible D match to TRBD1 (6 bases). Germline V gene data show CDR1 as MDHEN and CDR2 as SYDVKM. The CDR3 has 15 amino acids. Trimming stripped 6 bases from V and 5 bases from J, with 19 bases between.

This clonotype has a count of ten or more. V and J are TRBV12-3 or TRBV12-4 and TRBJ1-5; tentatively, D is TRBD1 (5 bases). This CDR3 comprises 11 residues. V was cut by 6 bases and J by 8 bases, with 8 bases left in between. The CDR3 bases are TGTGCCAGCAGCCAGGGTAAGCCCCAGCATTTT. This encodes CASSQGKPQHF.

V gene TRBV20-1 combines with J gene TRBJ2-5, with D perhaps matching TRBD1 (5 bases). CDR3 size: 13 residues. Germline CDR1 reads DFQATT; CDR2 reads SNEGSKA (reference sequence). Trimming took off 5 bases at V and 1 base at J, with 11 bases between the two ends. The CDR3 DNA reads TGCAGTGCTGGCCACAGGCTCCAAGAGACCCAGTACTTC. As protein: CSAGHRLQETQYF.

The rearrangement links TRBV11-3 to TRBJ2-2; D gene unclear. The V and J ends lost 3 bases and 7 bases respectively, with 3 bases between them. Germline CDR1 and CDR2: SGHNT and YENEEA. The length of the CDR3 is 11 residues. CDR3 sequence (DNA): TGTGCCAGCAGCTTTGGCGGGGAGCTGTTTTTT. It codes for CASSFGGELFF.

The chain has TRBV19 and TRBJ2-7; perhaps D is TRBD1 or TRBD2 (5 bases each). Germline V gene sequence: CDR1 LNHDA, CDR2 SQIVND (reference sequence). V was clipped by 6 bases and J by 3 bases, with 12 bases between them. This CDR3 contains 13 residues. The CDR3 DNA reads as TGTGCCAGTAGCCTCGGGACCAACTACGAGCAGTACTTC. Translation: CASSLGTNYEQYF.

This clonotype has a handful of counts. V usage is TRBV11-2 and J usage is TRBJ2-1, with 9 nucleotides matching TRBD1. This CDR3 has 16 residues. Germline V gives CDR1 SGHAT, CDR2 FQNNGV. Losses at the gene ends were 1 base for V and 4 bases for J; bases not matched to a gene: 5. The CDR3 is CASSLVMDRGYNEQFF. In DNA, the CDR3 is TGTGCCAGCAGCTTAGTGATGGACAGGGGATACAATGAGCAGTTCTTC.

This clonotype was seen many times. The chain employs TRBV29-1 and TRBJ2-5, with D perhaps matching TRBD1 or TRBD2 (5 bases each). V was clipped by 6 bases and J by 4 bases, with 15 bases between them. CDR3 length: 13 amino acids. The germline V gene has CDR1 SQVTM and CDR2 ANQGSEA. CDR3 bases: TGCAGCGTCAATGAGGGGCTTTTAGAGACCCAGTACTTC. Residues: CSVNEGLLETQYF. The whole variable domain, remainder taken from reference TRBV29-1 and TRBJ2-5, is SAVISQKPSRDICQRGTSLTIQCQVDSQVTMMFWYRQQPGQSLTLIATANQGSEATYESGFVIDKFPISRPNLTFSTLTVSNMSPEDSSIYLCSVNEGLLETQYFGPGTRLLVL.